The 12 T cell receptor beta chains listed next were all sequenced from one sample in a study of T cell responses to AZD1222 COVID-19 vaccine. The protocol was immunoSEQ multiplex PCR, while the TCRdb copy is restricted to in-frame clones and leaves out a portion. This sample has approximately 61,000 clones, with around 81% found just once. Sequences were derived from peripheral blood, sampled 28 days after the second AZD1222 dose. Receptors were obtained from an adult who received the AZD1222 COVID-19 vaccine.

This rearrangement joins TRBV5-1 to TRBJ2-7; TRBD2 is a possible D gene (6 bases). V dropped 1 base and J dropped 3 bases, with 14 bases sitting between them. This CDR3 has 15 residues. Germline V gene lookup returns CDR1 SGHRS and CDR2 YFSETQ. CDR3 bases: TGCGCCAGCAGCTTGACCGGGACTGGGGGCTACGAGCAGTACTTC. This codes for CASSLTGTGGYEQYF.

The genes are TRBV11-1 and TRBJ2-5, with D possibly being TRBD1 (6 bases). Germline CDR1 is SGHAT and CDR2 is FQDESV (reference sequence). The CDR3 sequence is 16 residues long. Trimming removed 4 bases at V and 1 base at J, with 16 bases between. CDR3 protein: CASSSRQEPVQETQYF. CDR3 in DNA: TGTGCCAGCAGCTCCCGACAGGAACCGGTCCAAGAGACCCAGTACTTC.

V usage is TRBV4-1 and J usage is TRBJ1-5, with 11 bases matching TRBD1. Trimming removed 3 bases from V and 0 bases from J; junction bases left unmatched: 7. Germline V gives CDR1 MGHRA, CDR2 YSYEKL. This CDR3 has 18 amino acids. The CDR3 DNA reads TGCGCCAGCAGCCAGCCGGGACAGGGGGTATCTAGCAATCAGCCCCAGCATTTT. Encoded protein: CASSQPGQGVSSNQPQHF.

The gene calls are TRBV28 and TRBJ1-6; TRBD1 agrees at 7 bases. With 6 bases clipped from V and 6 bases from J, the junction kept 2 bases outside the gene matches. The CDR3 is made up of 13 amino acids. In germline, CDR1 is MDHEN, CDR2 SYDVKM. Here the CDR3 DNA reads TGTGCCAGCAGGGGACAGCTTAATTCACCCCTCCACTTT. Translation gives CASRGQLNSPLHF. The variable domain in full, completed from reference TRBV28 and TRBJ1-6, reads DVKVTQSSRYLVKRTGEKVFLECVQDMDHENMFWYRQDPGLGLRLIYFSYDVKMKEKGDIPEGYSVSREKKERFSLILESASTNQTSMYLCASRGQLNSPLHFGNGTRLTVT.

This sequence joins TRBV6-2 or TRBV6-3 and TRBJ2-1; 9 positions agree with TRBD2. Germline-derived CDR1 and CDR2 are MNHEY and SVGEGT. Losses at the gene ends were 0 bases for V and 0 bases for J; bases not matched to a gene: 9. This CDR3 spans 19 amino acids. The CDR3 DNA follows: TGTGCCAGCAGTTACTCCAAACTAGCGGGTAGTAACTCCTACAATGAGCAGTTCTTC. Encoded protein: CASSYSKLAGSNSYNEQFF.

A few counts support this clone. V gene TRBV6-5 combines with J gene TRBJ1-1; a weak D match, TRBD1 (6 bases). The CDR3 totals 14 residues. Germline V gene lookup returns CDR1 MNHEY and CDR2 SVGAGI. Trimming shortened V by 8 bases and J by 1 base, and 14 bases separated the two germline ends. The CDR3 here is CASRGRGRNTEAFF. CDR3 DNA: TGTGCCAGCCGGGGGAGGGGGAGGAACACTGAAGCTTTCTTT.

V usage is TRBV5-6 and J usage is TRBJ1-5; D gene unclear. The V gene lost 1 base and the J gene lost 4 bases, with 6 bases spanning the gap. The CDR3 is made up of 13 amino acids. Per the germline V gene, CDR1 is SGHDT and CDR2 is YYEEEE. In DNA, the CDR3 is TGTGCCAGCAGCTTGACAGAGAATCAGCCCCAGCATTTT. Its translation: CASSLTENQPQHF.

A few counts support this clone. The chain employs TRBV9 and TRBJ2-3, with D uncertain. Germline V lookup: CDR1 SGDLS, CDR2 YYNGEE. The CDR3 has 11 residues. Deletions cut 8 bases from V and 2 bases from J, with 6 bases between. CDR3 residues: CARQTTDTQYF. The CDR3 DNA follows: TGTGCCAGACAGACCACAGATACGCAGTATTTT.

DNA for the CDR3: TGTGCCAGCAGCCCACGACTAGCGGGAGTCGAGCAGTACTTC. Its translation: CASSPRLAGVEQYF. This sequence joins TRBV7-9 and TRBJ2-7; 12 nucleotides agree with TRBD2. CDR1 is SEHNR and CDR2 is FQNEAQ in the germline V gene (reference sequence). This CDR3 has 14 amino acids. The junction had 5 bases not matched to a gene; V was cut back by 5 bases and J by 6 bases.

The chain is built from TRBV2 and TRBJ2-7, with D possibly being TRBD1 (5 bases). The germline CDR1 and CDR2 sequences are SNHLY and FYNNEI. This CDR3 spans 12 amino acids. Trimming removed 7 bases from V and 4 bases from J, with 11 bases in between. CDR3: CASNQGSYEQYF. The CDR3 coding sequence is TGTGCCAGCAATCAGGGATCGTACGAGCAGTACTTC.

Regarding this clone: Other nucleotide sequences from this sample produce the same CDR3. This chain connects TRBV4-3 to TRBJ2-2, with D hard to call. V was trimmed by 0 bases and J by 8 bases, leaving 7 bases between them. The length of the CDR3 is 13 residues. Germline CDR1 and CDR2: LGHNA and YSLEER. The CDR3: CASSQDGPGELFF. The CDR3 coding sequence is TGCGCCAGCAGCCAAGACGGACCTGGGGAGCTGTTTTTT.

This chain connects TRBV13 to TRBJ1-2, with 9 bases that match TRBD1. V was clipped by 3 bases and J by 2 bases; unmatched bases: 10. The CDR3 covers 17 residues. In germline, CDR1 is PRHDT, CDR2 FYEKMQ (reference sequence). CDR3 nucleotides: TGTGCCAGCAGCTTTCAAACAGGGGGCCCCGCCAACTATGGCTACACCTTC. Amino acid sequence: CASSFQTGGPANYGYTF.